The source of this TCR beta chain is a study of blood T cells in healthy people across ages. Background on the study: Template switching picked up about one barcoded beta molecule for each two T cells.

For the second PCR, which ran for about 7 to 12 cycles, a sample-barcoded 5' primer and a J-beta primer mix were used. MiXCR, applied by TCRdb to the 5' RACE reads, yields one record per CDR3 protein. The table shows 1 million to 1.2 million distinct CDR3 sequences, with 30% to 40% occurring only once. The extraction recovered at least 6 micrograms of total RNA per sample. This TCR derives from a man younger than 35 in good health. The sequenced sample consisted of blood.

The CDR3 loop is CASSVRIMRDPYGYTF. The CDR3 nucleotides are TGTGCCAGCAGCGTAAGAATCATGAGGGACCCCTATGGCTACACCTTC. The rearrangement links TRBV9 to TRBJ1-2; maybe TRBD1 (5 bases). The CDR3 is 16 residues long. Between the trimmed V and J ends, which lost 1 base and 4 bases, there was a span of 17 bases. The V gene's germline CDR1 is SGDLS and CDR2 YYNGEE.